The T cell receptor beta chain under discussion was sequenced for a study of Graves' ophthalmopathy and Graves' hyperthyroidism. Other autoimmune diseases, uncontrolled infections, pregnancy and lactation each led to patient exclusion. The PBMCs had their origin in 10 ml of fresh peripheral blood. This CDR3 has 11 amino acids. Germline CDR1 is DFQATT and CDR2 is SNEGSKA (reference sequence). V was pared by 2 bases and J by 11 bases, with 10 bases between. Study conclusions and caveats: The majority of expanded thyroid clonotypes above 0.001 frequency also occurred in blood.

RNA transcripts yielded amplified TCR beta CDR3 regions. RT-PCR was first run with HTBI primers, then multiplex PCR in a second round. TCRdb reprocessed the multiplex PCR reads with MiXCR, giving one entry per CDR3 protein. The sample gives around 51,000 distinct CDR3 sequences, 50% of which show up once; under 30% is in the top ten. A word on this clonotype: The antigen remains unidentified.

The clonotype comes from an adult man with Graves' ophthalmopathy. V gene TRBV20-1 combines with J gene TRBJ1-5, with D unclear. The sequenced sample consisted of peripheral blood. CDR3 sequence reads: CSARSPPAQHF. Written as DNA, the CDR3 is TGCAGTGCTAGATCCCCTCCGGCCCAGCATTTT.